The 2 T cell receptor beta chains listed next were all sequenced from one sample in a study of control samples from healthy donors and cancer patients. Only in-frame clones appear in the TCRdb table, and some are missing; sequencing was by immunoSEQ multiplex PCR. The sample includes about 95,000 clones, 88% of them seen just once. The sample was blood. The receptor set was obtained from an older woman in good health.

V is TRBV28 and J is TRBJ1-2; D gene ambiguous. Trimming took off 8 bases at V and 3 bases at J, with 10 bases between the two ends. Germline loops: CDR1 MDHEN, CDR2 SYDVKM. The CDR3 has 12 amino acids. The CDR3 DNA reads TGTGCCAGCGGTAATTTCCACTATGGCTACACCTTC. This gives the protein CASGNFHYGYTF.

The CDR3 here is CASSQEGGSTGELFF. The CDR3 DNA is TGCGCCAGCAGCCAAGAAGGCGGGAGCACCGGGGAGCTGTTTTTT. The chain combines TRBV4-1 with TRBJ2-2, with TRBD2 matching 7 bases. This CDR3 is 15 amino acids long. The V and J ends lost 0 bases and 4 bases, in that order; junction bases with no gene match: 2. Germline V gene data show CDR1 as MGHRA and CDR2 as YSYEKL.